This T cell receptor beta chain was recorded in a study of cytomegalovirus exposure and HLA in healthy donors. Donors had nominal health at sampling but likely had unrecorded immune exposures. The PCR employed 60 Vbeta primers together with 13 Jbeta primers. Measured with immunoSEQ multiplex PCR; TCRdb has only the in-frame clones, and not every one. Of 55,000 to 65,000 clones in the sample, about 77% were seen once. V lost 3 bases to trimming and J lost 5 bases, with 16 bases between them. CDR1 is ENHRY and CDR2 is SYGVKD in the germline V gene. The CDR3 is made up of 15 amino acids. Study-level points and caveats: In a later analysis, a missense DCLRE1C variant was linked to TCR beta V- and J-gene trimming. Per a later analysis, HLA-associated TCR beta chains showed more clonal expansion than other, equally common TCR beta chains.

As for this clone: What it recognizes is unknown.

This receptor was taken from a man aged 25 to 40 in good health and CMV-seropositive. Source material: PBMCs. The rearrangement joins TRBV10-3 to TRBJ1-1; D remains unclear. The CDR3 loop is CAISDPTDMWTEAFF. The CDR3 nucleotides are TGTGCCATCAGTGACCCTACCGACATGTGGACTGAAGCTTTCTTT.